This TCR beta chain was recovered during a study of graft-versus-host responses after intestinal transplantation. Study-level background: Those transplanted obtained multivisceral, liver-intestinal, or isolated intestinal grafts. Every transplant recipient was induced with anti-thymocyte globulin, then maintained on tacrolimus and steroids for roughly 3 years. General study results and limits: High graft-versus-host to host-versus-graft clonal ratios were found in allografts of patients who had graft-donor T cell macrochimerism. Among recipient marrow samples, GvH clones were found; some appeared first in ileum or blood.

As for this clone: Its antigen is not identified.

Here immunoSEQ multiplex PCR was the method, and the copy in TCRdb shows in-frame clones only, minus some. In the table there are approximately 79,000 clones, about four fifths of which are singletons. CDR1 and CDR2 (germline): MNHNY, SVGAGI (reference sequence). After removal of 4 bases from V and 6 bases from J, the junction contained 0 bases not matched to a gene. CDR3 length: 12 residues. This receptor was obtained from a human donor who received an intestinal transplant. The genes are TRBV6-6 and TRBJ2-4; 7 bases line up with TRBD1. The sequencing here drew on unstimulated CD4+ T cells sorted from spleen or lymph node cells, taken before intestinal transplant. CDR3 bases: TGTGCCAGCAGTTCAGGGGGAAACATTCAGTACTTC. Protein: CASSSGGNIQYF.